This T cell receptor (beta chain) was sequenced in a study of blood T cell repertoires in COVID-19. Overall study context: Italy, Spain and the United States were the sources of the convalescent and acute COVID-19 samples. T cells, B-cell-depleted T cells, or PBMCs provided the cDNA or gDNA that served as material.

This clone was detected only a few times. The CDR3 is made up of 18 amino acids. Germline V gene lookup returns CDR1 SGHRS and CDR2 YFSETQ. V gave up 0 bases and J gave up 5 bases; unmatched junction bases: 12. Original handling: Researchers report that nucleated cell counts were estimated from reference gene primer amplification. TCRdb keeps only in-frame clones here, not all; method: immunoSEQ multiplex PCR. V and J calls and clone size are those listed in that table; D and trimming were worked out from the DNA. This table has roughly 200,000 clones, about 87% appearing once. The material sequenced was peripheral blood. This rearrangement joins TRBV5-1 to TRBJ2-5, with TRBD1 matching 11 bases. This receptor was taken from a man in his sixties or seventies with acute or convalescent COVID-19. The CDR3 DNA follows: TGCGCCAGCAGCTTGGGGACAGGGGGCGCTTTGCGTCAGGAGACCCAGTACTTC. Its protein is CASSLGTGGALRQETQYF.